This TCR beta chain emerged from a study of blood T cell repertoires in COVID-19. TCRdb's copy holds only in-frame clones and misses some; the assay was immunoSEQ multiplex PCR. This sample yields about 230,000 clones, of which roughly 85% are seen a single time; about 1% belongs to the top ten. This TCR derives from a man aged 40-49 years with acute or convalescent COVID-19. The source material was peripheral blood.

In nucleotides, the CDR3 is TGTGCCAGCAGCCCCTCTACAGCCTCCTACAATGAGCAGTTCTTC. Protein: CASSPSTASYNEQFF. J is TRBJ2-1 and V is TRBV9; no definite D call. Germline CDR1 SGDLS, CDR2 YYNGEE. The CDR3 has 15 amino acids. V was shortened by 4 bases and J by 0 bases, with 11 bases between the two germline ends. The whole variable domain, remainder taken from reference TRBV9 and TRBJ2-1, is DSGVTQTPKHLITATGQRVTLRCSPRSGDLSVYWYQQSLDQGLQFLIQYYNGEERAKGNILERFSAQQFPDLHSELNLSSLELGDSALYFCASSPSTASYNEQFFGPGTRLTVL.